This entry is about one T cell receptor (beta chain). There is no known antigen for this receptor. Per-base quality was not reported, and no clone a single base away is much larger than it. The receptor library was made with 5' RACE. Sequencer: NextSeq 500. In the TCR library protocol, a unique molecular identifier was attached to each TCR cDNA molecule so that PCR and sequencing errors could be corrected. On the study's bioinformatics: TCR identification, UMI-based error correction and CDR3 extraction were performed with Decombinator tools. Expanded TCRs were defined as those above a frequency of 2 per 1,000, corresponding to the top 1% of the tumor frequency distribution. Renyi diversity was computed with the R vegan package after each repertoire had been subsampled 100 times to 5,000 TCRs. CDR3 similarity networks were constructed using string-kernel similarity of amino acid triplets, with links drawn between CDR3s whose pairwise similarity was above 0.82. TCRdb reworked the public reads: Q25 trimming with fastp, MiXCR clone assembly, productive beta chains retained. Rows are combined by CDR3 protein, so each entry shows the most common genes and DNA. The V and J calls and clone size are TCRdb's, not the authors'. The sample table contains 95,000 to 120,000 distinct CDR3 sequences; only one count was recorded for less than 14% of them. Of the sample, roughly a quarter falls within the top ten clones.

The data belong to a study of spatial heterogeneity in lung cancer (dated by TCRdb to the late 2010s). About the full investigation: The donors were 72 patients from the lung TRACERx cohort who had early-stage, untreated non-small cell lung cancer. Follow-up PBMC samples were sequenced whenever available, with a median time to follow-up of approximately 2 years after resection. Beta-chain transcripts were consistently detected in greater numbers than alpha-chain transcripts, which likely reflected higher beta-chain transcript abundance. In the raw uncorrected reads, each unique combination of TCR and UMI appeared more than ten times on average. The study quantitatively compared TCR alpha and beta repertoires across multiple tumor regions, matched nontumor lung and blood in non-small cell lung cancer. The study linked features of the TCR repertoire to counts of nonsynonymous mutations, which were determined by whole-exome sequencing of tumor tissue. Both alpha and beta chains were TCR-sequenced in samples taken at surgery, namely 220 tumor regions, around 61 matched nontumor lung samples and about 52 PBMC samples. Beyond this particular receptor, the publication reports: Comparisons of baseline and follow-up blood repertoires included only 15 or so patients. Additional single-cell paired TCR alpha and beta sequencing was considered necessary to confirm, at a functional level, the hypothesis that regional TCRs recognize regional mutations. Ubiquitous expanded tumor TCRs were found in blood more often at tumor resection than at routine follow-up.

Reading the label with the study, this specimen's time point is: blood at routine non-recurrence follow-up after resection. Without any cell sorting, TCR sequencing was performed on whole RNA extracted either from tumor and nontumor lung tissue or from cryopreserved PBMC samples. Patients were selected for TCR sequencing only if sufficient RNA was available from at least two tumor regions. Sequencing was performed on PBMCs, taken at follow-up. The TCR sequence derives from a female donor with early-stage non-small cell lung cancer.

The nucleotide sequence reads TGTGCCAGCAGCTTAAGCCTACTAGCCAAAAACATTCAGTACTTC. Translated, this gives CASSLSLLAKNIQYF. The rearrangement combines TRBV7-2 with TRBJ2-4, with no D gene named confidently. Measured from the cysteine to the phenylalanine, the CDR3 is 15 residues long. The CDR3 DNA has 45 bases and is translated from base 1. CDR1 and CDR2, looked up from the germline V gene, are SGHTA and FQGNSA. A distance of 8 bases separates the germline ends of V and J, which lose 2 bases and 0 bases respectively.